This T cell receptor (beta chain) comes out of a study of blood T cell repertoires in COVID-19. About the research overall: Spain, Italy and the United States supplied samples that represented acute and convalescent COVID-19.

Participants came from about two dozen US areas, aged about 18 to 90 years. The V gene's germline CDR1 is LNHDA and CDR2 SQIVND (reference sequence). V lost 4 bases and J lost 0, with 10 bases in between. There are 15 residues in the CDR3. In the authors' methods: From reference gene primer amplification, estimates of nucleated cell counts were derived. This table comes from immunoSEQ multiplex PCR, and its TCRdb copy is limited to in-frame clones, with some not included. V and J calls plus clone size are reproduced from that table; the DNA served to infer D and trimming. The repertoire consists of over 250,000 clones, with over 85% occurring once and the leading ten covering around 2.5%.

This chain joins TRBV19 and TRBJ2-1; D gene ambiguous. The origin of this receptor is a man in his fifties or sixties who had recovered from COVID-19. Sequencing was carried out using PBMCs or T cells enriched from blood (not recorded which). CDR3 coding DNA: TGTGCCAGTAGTAATCCGGAGAGCTCCTACAATGAGCAGTTCTTC. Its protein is CASSNPESSYNEQFF. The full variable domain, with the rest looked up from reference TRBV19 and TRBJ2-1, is DGGITQSPKYLFRKEGQNVTLSCEQNLNHDAMYWYRQDPGQGLRLIYYSQIVNDFQKGDIAEGYSVSREKKESFPLTVTSAQKNPTAFYLCASSNPESSYNEQFFGPGTRLTVL.